Following are 25 T cell receptor beta chains from one sample sequenced in a study of T cell responses to AZD1222 COVID-19 vaccine. The method was immunoSEQ multiplex PCR; TCRdb's version includes in-frame clones alone and lacks a portion of them. Among 150,000 or so clones, roughly 89% were seen once, and the ten largest hold roughly 6.3%. The specimen comprised peripheral blood, sampled on day 0 of AZD1222 vaccination. Source of these receptors: an adult in good health.

The chain is built from TRBV29-1 and TRBJ1-3, with D perhaps TRBD1 (5 bases). This CDR3 is 13 amino acids long. V lost 3 bases and J lost 7, with 13 bases in between. Germline V gene lookup returns CDR1 SQVTM and CDR2 ANQGSEA. The CDR3: CSVDTGGVNTIYF. CDR3 bases: TGCAGCGTTGATACCGGGGGAGTGAACACCATATATTTT.

V and J are TRBV5-1 and TRBJ2-5; D uncertain. Germline values: CDR1 SGHRS, CDR2 YFSETQ. There are 14 residues in the CDR3. Trimming cost V 4 bases and J 1 base, with 11 bases left between them. In nucleotides, the CDR3 is TGCGCCAGCAGCCCCTTTTCCGCCCAAGAGACCCAGTACTTC. Its protein product is CASSPFSAQETQYF.

The V call is TRBV6-6, the J call TRBJ1-5; the D is unclear. Germline V gene data show CDR1 as MNHNY and CDR2 as SVGAGI (reference sequence). This CDR3 has 15 amino acids. Trimming stripped 0 bases from V and 0 bases from J, with 6 bases between. The CDR3 protein is CASSYSGNSNQPQHF. The DNA for the CDR3 is TGTGCCAGCAGTTACTCGGGGAATAGCAATCAGCCCCAGCATTTT.

The chain joins TRBV5-6 to TRBJ1-1; no clear D. In germline, CDR1 is SGHDT, CDR2 YYEEEE. The V end was cut by 1 base, the J end by 0 bases, with 10 bases between. CDR3 length: 15 residues. The DNA for the CDR3 is TGTGCCAGCAGCTTGAGTCGGATAATGAACACTGAAGCTTTCTTT. Translated, it gives CASSLSRIMNTEAFF.

The genes are TRBV5-5 and TRBJ1-6; D is unclear. Trimming removed 4 bases from V and 7 bases from J, with 15 bases in between. The germline CDR1 and CDR2 sequences are SGHKS and YYEKEE (reference sequence). This CDR3 contains 15 residues. For the CDR3, the DNA is TGTGCCAGCAGCCGAGGTGGGGATCGCAATTCACCCCTCCACTTT. It specifies CASSRGGDRNSPLHF.

A note on this clone: A read error is likely, as this CDR3 ends without the conserved phenylalanine or tryptophan. The DNA is omitted, as the CDR3 cannot be located on it reliably, and the CDR3 follows TCRdb's listing. This chain joins TRBV7-9 and TRBJ1-1. From its first to its last residue, the CDR3 has 10 amino acids. CDR1 is SEHNR, CDR2 FQNEAQ, per germline (reference sequence). The chain's CDR3 is CASSLPPRFL.

The chain joins TRBV30 to TRBJ1-2, with a weak D call TRBD1 (6 bases). V lost 8 bases and J lost 6, with 13 bases in between. Germline CDR1 is GTSNPN and CDR2 is SVGIG (reference sequence). CDR3 length: 11 amino acids. For the CDR3, the DNA is TGTGCCGCTCAGGGGTCGCATGGCTACACCTTC. It codes for CAAQGSHGYTF.

V usage is TRBV19 and J usage is TRBJ2-1; 8 bases align to TRBD1. Trimming removed 9 bases from V and 6 bases from J; junction bases left unmatched: 7. This CDR3 contains 13 residues. In germline, CDR1 is LNHDA, CDR2 SQIVND (reference sequence). The CDR3 DNA reads as TGTGCCAGCGGACAGGGTCTTGTCAATGAGCAGTTCTTC. This sequence encodes CASGQGLVNEQFF.

J is TRBJ2-3 and V is TRBV5-6, with D perhaps matching TRBD2 (5 bases). Germline CDR1 SGHDT, CDR2 YYEEEE. The CDR3 totals 13 residues. Between the trimmed V and J ends, which lost 9 bases and 9 bases, there was a span of 20 bases. CDR3 sequence (DNA): TGTGCCACCTTACCGAAAGGGAGTATCACGCAGTATTTT. Translated: CATLPKGSITQYF.

The chain uses TRBV12-5 and TRBJ1-1; D not resolved. The CDR3 is 12 amino acids. Germline CDR1 is LGHNT and CDR2 is FRNRAP. This chain's CDR3 is CACGGPNTEAFF. DNA of the CDR3: TGTGCCTGTGGCGGACCGAACACTGAAGCTTTCTTT.

The rearrangement links TRBV23-1 to TRBJ1-6, with a weak D call TRBD1 (5 bases). TRBV23-1 carries the ORF label, with uncertain function. This CDR3 comprises 14 residues. V shed 3 bases and J shed 5 bases, with 8 bases lying between them. CDR3 in DNA: TGCGCCAGCAGTCAGGGGGTGGATAATTCACCCCTCCACTTT. Protein: CASSQGVDNSPLHF.

The chain is built from TRBV5-6 and TRBJ2-2, with a weak D call TRBD2 (6 bases). Trimming shortened V by 4 bases and J by 3 bases, and 10 bases separated the two germline ends. The CDR3 contains 14 residues. From germline, CDR1 is SGHDT and CDR2 YYEEEE. Here the CDR3 reads CASSALAYTGELFF. The CDR3 DNA reads as TGTGCCAGCAGCGCACTAGCATACACCGGGGAGCTGTTTTTT.

The V gene is TRBV19, the J gene TRBJ1-4; D perhaps matches TRBD1 (6 bases). The germline V and J ends were trimmed by 7 bases and 3 bases, with 15 bases remaining between them. The CDR3 is 15 residues long. Germline lookup yields CDR1 LNHDA and CDR2 SQIVND (reference sequence). CDR3 in DNA: TGTGCCAGTACCCTGAGGGGGGCCGCTAATGAAAAACTGTTTTTT. It yields the protein CASTLRGAANEKLFF.

The chain joins TRBV7-9 to TRBJ1-5; the match to TRBD1 covers 7 bases. The CDR3 consists of 14 residues. Germline CDR1 is SEHNR and CDR2 is FQNEAQ (reference sequence). V dropped 6 bases and J dropped 7; count of bases not matched to a gene: 9. CDR3 nucleotide sequence: TGTGCCAGCAGTCCCGACAGGGACGAACAGCCCCAGCATTTT. Residues: CASSPDRDEQPQHF.

The chain uses TRBV18 and TRBJ1-6, with D perhaps TRBD1 (5 bases). The CDR3 consists of 15 residues. Germline V gives CDR1 KGHSH, CDR2 LQKENI. The V gene lost 4 bases and the J gene lost 10 bases, with 17 bases spanning the gap. CDR3 in DNA: TGTGCCAGCTCACTCGCGGGGCCAGCAGACTCACCCCTCCACTTT. As protein: CASSLAGPADSPLHF.

V usage is TRBV19 and J usage is TRBJ1-5; 10 nucleotides line up with TRBD1. CDR1 is LNHDA, CDR2 SQIVND, per germline (reference sequence). The CDR3 consists of 18 residues. After removal of 7 bases from V and 2 bases from J, the junction contained 14 bases not matched to a gene. The CDR3 sequence: CASTDRGRVIMGNQPQHF. CDR3 in DNA: TGTGCCAGTACTGACAGGGGGCGGGTTATAATGGGCAATCAGCCCCAGCATTTT.

CDR3 in DNA: TGTGCCAGCAGCTATAGCGGGGGGGCCTCAGATACGCAGTATTTT. It is translated as CASSYSGGASDTQYF. V usage is TRBV6-4 and J usage is TRBJ2-3, with 11 positions matching TRBD2. CDR1 and CDR2 from the germline V gene are MRHNA and SNTAGT. After removal of 6 bases from V and 4 bases from J, the junction contained 6 bases not matched to a gene. CDR3 length: 15 amino acids.

The chain couples TRBV3-1 (or the pseudogene TRBV3-2) to TRBJ1-2; TRBD1 is a possible D gene (6 bases). The germline V gene has CDR1 LGHDT and CDR2 YNNKEL (reference sequence). CDR3 length: 13 amino acids. V was cut by 10 bases and J by 6 bases, with 18 bases left in between. The CDR3 is CATDTGGRDGYTF. CDR3 coding DNA: TGTGCCACCGATACCGGGGGGCGGGATGGCTACACCTTC.

The J gene is TRBJ1-2, the V gene TRBV18; no clear D. CDR1 is KGHSH and CDR2 is LQKENI in the germline V gene. The CDR3 has 13 residues. V lost 4 bases to trimming and J lost 14 bases, with 20 bases between them. The CDR3: CASSRSLTDGRTF. The CDR3 coding sequence is TGTGCCAGCTCACGCTCACTCACGGACGGTAGGACCTTC.

The rearrangement joins TRBV6-1 to TRBJ2-1; tentatively, D is TRBD2 (6 bases). Germline CDR1 and CDR2: MNHNS and SASEGT. CDR3 length: 18 residues. The V end was cut by 0 bases, the J end by 3 bases, with 18 bases between. This CDR3 reads CASSEARVAGSDYNEQFF. Written as DNA, the CDR3 is TGTGCCAGCAGTGAAGCGAGGGTTGCGGGGTCAGACTACAATGAGCAGTTCTTC.

V and J are TRBV2 and TRBJ1-1; the D is unclear. The ends were cut back, 9 bases at V and 4 bases at J, with 21 bases in the middle. Per germline, CDR1 SNHLY and CDR2 FYNNEI. The CDR3 contains 15 residues. CDR3 coding DNA: TGTGCCAGTCTCGAAGGGCCCGTAGGTGGCACTGAAGCTTTCTTT. This gives the protein CASLEGPVGGTEAFF.

The chain uses TRBV6-6 and TRBJ2-3; tentative D call: TRBD1 (6 bases). Trimming took off 2 bases at V and 8 bases at J, with 11 bases between the two ends. This CDR3 has 13 amino acids. Germline CDR1 reads MNHNY; CDR2 reads SVGAGI (reference sequence). The CDR3 DNA is TGTGCCAGCAGTTACGGCGTAGGGGGTACGCAGTATTTT. This sequence encodes CASSYGVGGTQYF.

CDR3 nucleotides: TGTGCCAGCAGTTACGCAGGGTACTATGGCTACACCTTC. This encodes CASSYAGYYGYTF. This sequence joins TRBV6-5 and TRBJ1-2, with D tentatively TRBD1 (5 bases). This CDR3 region has 13 residues. Germline V gives CDR1 MNHEY, CDR2 SVGAGI. The V gene lost 2 bases and the J gene lost 3 bases, with 7 bases spanning the gap.

The chain combines TRBV29-1 with TRBJ2-3, with 7 positions matching TRBD1. This CDR3 region has 15 residues. Per the germline V gene, CDR1 is SQVTM and CDR2 is ANQGSEA. V shed 3 bases and J 2 bases; nucleotides not matched to a gene: 8. CDR3 DNA sequence: TGCAGCGTTGATGTAACAGGGGCTTTCACAGATACGCAGTATTTT. Its protein product is CSVDVTGAFTDTQYF.

The V call is TRBV3-1 (or the pseudogene TRBV3-2), the J call TRBJ1-2, with 9 bases aligning to TRBD1. Germline V CDR1 and CDR2: LGHDT, YNNKEL (reference sequence). This CDR3 region has 15 residues. Trimming at V came to 6 bases and at J to 4 bases, leaving 9 bases not matched to a gene. The CDR3: CASRGTGTNTYGYTF. The CDR3 coding sequence is TGTGCCAGCAGGGGGACAGGGACGAATACCTATGGCTACACCTTC.